These 3 T cell receptor beta chains were all obtained from the same sample, sequenced in a study of blood T cell repertoires in COVID-19. The method was immunoSEQ multiplex PCR; TCRdb's version includes in-frame clones alone and lacks a portion of them. The table records roughly 200,000 clones, over 75% of them present only once. The sequenced sample consisted of peripheral blood. The source is a man in his fifties or sixties with acute or convalescent COVID-19.

The J gene is TRBJ1-6, the V gene TRBV3-1 (or the pseudogene TRBV3-2); 7 nucleotides match TRBD1. V dropped 0 bases and J dropped 11; count of bases not matched to a gene: 7. The germline gives CDR1 LGHDT, CDR2 YNNKEL (reference sequence). This CDR3 spans 15 amino acids. The CDR3 loop reads CASSQDTGAIPPLHF. The CDR3 coding sequence is TGTGCCAGCAGCCAAGATACAGGGGCTATTCCACCCCTCCACTTT.

The chain carries TRBV28 and TRBJ1-3, with 8 positions matching TRBD1. V was clipped by 2 bases and J by 3 bases; unmatched bases: 3. The CDR3 spans 15 residues. In germline, CDR1 is MDHEN, CDR2 SYDVKM. The CDR3 bases are TGTGCCAGCAGTTTAGCCGGGACAGGTGGAAACACCATATATTTT. Its translation is CASSLAGTGGNTIYF.

This clone was picked up a small number of times. The rearrangement links TRBV28 to TRBJ1-5; D is ambiguous. The ends were cut back, 5 bases at V and 6 bases at J, with 11 bases in the middle. CDR3 length: 13 residues. Germline assignment: CDR1 MDHEN and CDR2 SYDVKM. This CDR3 is CASSPLNGQPQHF. CDR3 sequence (DNA): TGTGCCAGCAGTCCCTTAAACGGTCAGCCCCAGCATTTT.